The clone carrying this T cell receptor beta chain came up many times. The antigen remains undetermined. The data originate from a study of early T cells in non-severe SARS-CoV-2 infection. Study overall: Sequencing was performed on bulk RNA from unsorted whole blood, leaving chains unpaired.

Germline CDR1 and CDR2: LGHNA and YNFKEQ. The length of the CDR3 is 14 residues. The V gene lost 0 bases and the J gene lost 7 bases, with 13 bases spanning the gap. Researchers attached unique molecular identifiers to individual cDNA molecules. TCRdb re-derived calls from the 5' RACE reads in MiXCR, one entry per CDR3 protein. The table shows 55,000 to 80,000 distinct CDR3 sequences, with roughly 11% occurring only once. Study outcomes and limitations: The study's VDJdb matching favored anti-spike CD8 responses and missed private and CD4 specificities.

This specimen was whole blood, taken at baseline. The sequence came from an adult who was a healthcare worker with PCR-confirmed SARS-CoV-2 infection or an uninfected control (not recorded which). The chain uses TRBV4-2 and TRBJ2-7; D is ambiguous. CDR3 bases: TGTGCCAGCAGCCAAGATAGGGCTTCTCGGGAGCAGTACTTC. It specifies CASSQDRASREQYF.